A single T cell receptor beta chain is shown here with its context. The sample comes from a study of blood T cell repertoires in COVID-19. How the authors handled the data: The assay estimated nucleated cells by amplifying reference gene primers. The method was immunoSEQ multiplex PCR; TCRdb's version includes in-frame clones alone and lacks a portion of them. V and J calls plus clone size are reproduced from that table; the DNA served to infer D and trimming. There are over 200,000 clones in the sample; about 89% occur only once, and around 9.1% lies in the top ten. Trimming removed 2 bases from V and 1 base from J, with 20 bases in between. Germline assignment: CDR1 KGHSH and CDR2 LQKENI. The length of the CDR3 is 18 residues.

The sequencing input was peripheral blood. The TCR originated in a man aged 35 to 55 who had recovered from COVID-19. The chain joins TRBV18 to TRBJ2-5; D might be TRBD1 (7 bases). The CDR3 protein is CASSPYPGDSGTQETQYF. The CDR3 DNA follows: TGTGCCAGCTCACCATACCCGGGGGACAGTGGAACCCAAGAGACCCAGTACTTC.